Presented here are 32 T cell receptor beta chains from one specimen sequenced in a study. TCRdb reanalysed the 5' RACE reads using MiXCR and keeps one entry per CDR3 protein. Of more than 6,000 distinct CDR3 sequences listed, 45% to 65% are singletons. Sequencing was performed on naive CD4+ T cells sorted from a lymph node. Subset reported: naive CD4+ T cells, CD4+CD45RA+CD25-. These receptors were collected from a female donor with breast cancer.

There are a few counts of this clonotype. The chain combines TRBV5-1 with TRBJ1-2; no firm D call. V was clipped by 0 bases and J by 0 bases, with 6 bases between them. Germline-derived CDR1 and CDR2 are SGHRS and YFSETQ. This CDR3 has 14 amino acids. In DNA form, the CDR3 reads TGCGCCAGCAGCTTGGAGAGTCCTAACTATGGCTACACCTTC. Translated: CASSLESPNYGYTF. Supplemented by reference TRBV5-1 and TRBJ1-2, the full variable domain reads KAGVTQTPRYLIKTRGQQVTLSCSPISGHRSVSWYQQTPGQGLQFLFEYFSETQRNKGNFPGRFSGRQFSNSRSEMNVSTLELGDSALYLCASSLESPNYGYTFGSGTRLTVV.

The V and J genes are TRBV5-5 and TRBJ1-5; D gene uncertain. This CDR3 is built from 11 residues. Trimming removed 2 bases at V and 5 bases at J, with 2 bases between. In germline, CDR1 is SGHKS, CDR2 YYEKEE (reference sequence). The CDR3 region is CASSFYQPQHF. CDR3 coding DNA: TGTGCCAGCAGCTTCTATCAGCCCCAGCATTTT. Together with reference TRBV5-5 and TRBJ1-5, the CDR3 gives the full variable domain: DAGVTQSPTHLIKTRGQQVTLRCSPISGHKSVSWYQQVLGQGPQFIFQYYEKEERGRGNFPDRFSARQFPNYSSELNVNALLLGDSALYLCASSFYQPQHFGDGTRLSIL.

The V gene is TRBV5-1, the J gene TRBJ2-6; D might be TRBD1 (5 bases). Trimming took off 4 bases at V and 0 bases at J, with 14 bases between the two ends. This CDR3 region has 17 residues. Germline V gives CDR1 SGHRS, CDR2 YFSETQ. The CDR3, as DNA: TGCGCCAGCAGCGCATCAACAGGATACTCTGGGGCCAACGTCCTGACTTTC. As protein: CASSASTGYSGANVLTF.

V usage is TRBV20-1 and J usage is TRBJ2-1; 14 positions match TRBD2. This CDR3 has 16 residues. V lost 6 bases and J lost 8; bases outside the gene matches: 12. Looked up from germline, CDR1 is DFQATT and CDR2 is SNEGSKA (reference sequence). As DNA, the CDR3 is TGCAGTGCAAGAAAGTTGACTAGCGGGGGGGCATATGAGCAGTTCTTC. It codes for CSARKLTSGGAYEQFF.

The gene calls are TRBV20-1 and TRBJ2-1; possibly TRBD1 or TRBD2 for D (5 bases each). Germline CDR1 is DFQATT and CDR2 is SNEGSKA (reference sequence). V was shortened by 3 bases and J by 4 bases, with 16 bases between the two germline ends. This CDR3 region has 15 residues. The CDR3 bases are TGCAGTGCTAGCGGGGCAGCGAACCTATACAATGAGCAGTTCTTC. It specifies CSASGAANLYNEQFF.

The CDR3 bases are TGCAGTGCCGAAATTAGCGGGATAGCAGATACGCAGTATTTT. Translated, it gives CSAEISGIADTQYF. This chain links TRBV20-1 with TRBJ2-3, with 8 bases matching TRBD2. CDR3 size: 14 residues. The V gene end was trimmed by 6 bases and the J gene end by 4 bases; junction bases not matched to a gene: 9. Germline-derived CDR1 and CDR2 are DFQATT and SNEGSKA (reference sequence).

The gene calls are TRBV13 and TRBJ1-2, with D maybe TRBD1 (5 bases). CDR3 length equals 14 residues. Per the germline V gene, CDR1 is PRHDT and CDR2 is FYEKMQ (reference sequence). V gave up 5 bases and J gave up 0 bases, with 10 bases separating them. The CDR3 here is CASSGDGSNYGYTF. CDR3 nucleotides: TGTGCCAGCAGCGGGGACGGATCTAACTATGGCTACACCTTC.

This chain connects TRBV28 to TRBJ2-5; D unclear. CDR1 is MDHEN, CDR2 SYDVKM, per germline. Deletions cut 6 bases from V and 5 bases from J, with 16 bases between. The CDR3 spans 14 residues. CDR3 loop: CASSTTGVGETQYF. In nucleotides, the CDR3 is TGTGCCAGCAGCACTACCGGAGTCGGGGAGACCCAGTACTTC.

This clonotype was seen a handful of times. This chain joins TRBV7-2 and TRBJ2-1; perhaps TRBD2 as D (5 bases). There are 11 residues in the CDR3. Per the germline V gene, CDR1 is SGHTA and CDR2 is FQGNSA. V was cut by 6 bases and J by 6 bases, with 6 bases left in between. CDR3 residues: CASRGGNEQFF. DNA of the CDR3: TGTGCCAGCAGAGGAGGCAATGAGCAGTTCTTC.

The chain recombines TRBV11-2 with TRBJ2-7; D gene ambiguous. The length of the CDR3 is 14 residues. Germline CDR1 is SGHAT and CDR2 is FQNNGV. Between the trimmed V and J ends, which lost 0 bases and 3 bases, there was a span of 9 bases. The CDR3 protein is CASSLDPTFYEQYF. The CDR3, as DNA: TGTGCCAGCAGCTTAGATCCGACCTTCTACGAGCAGTACTTC.

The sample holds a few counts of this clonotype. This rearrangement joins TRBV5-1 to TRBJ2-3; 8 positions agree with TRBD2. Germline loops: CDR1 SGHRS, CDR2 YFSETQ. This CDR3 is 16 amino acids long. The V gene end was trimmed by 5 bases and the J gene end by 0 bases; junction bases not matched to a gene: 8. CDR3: CASSRKRETSTDTQYF. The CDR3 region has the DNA TGCGCCAGCAGTCGGAAGCGGGAGACAAGCACAGATACGCAGTATTTT. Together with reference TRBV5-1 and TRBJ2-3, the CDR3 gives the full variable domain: KAGVTQTPRYLIKTRGQQVTLSCSPISGHRSVSWYQQTPGQGLQFLFEYFSETQRNKGNFPGRFSGRQFSNSRSEMNVSTLELGDSALYLCASSRKRETSTDTQYFGPGTRLTVL.

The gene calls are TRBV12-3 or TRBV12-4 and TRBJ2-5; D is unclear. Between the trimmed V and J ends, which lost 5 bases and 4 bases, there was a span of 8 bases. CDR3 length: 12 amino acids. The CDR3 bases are TGTGCCAGCAGTCCCCGTCGAGAGACCCAGTACTTC. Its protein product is CASSPRRETQYF.

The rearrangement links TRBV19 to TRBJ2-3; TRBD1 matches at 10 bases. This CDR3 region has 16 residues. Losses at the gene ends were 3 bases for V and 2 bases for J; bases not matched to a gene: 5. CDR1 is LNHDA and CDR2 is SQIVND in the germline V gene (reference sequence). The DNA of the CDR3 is TGTGCCAGTAGTATCCCGACAGGGGGCACCACAGATACGCAGTATTTT. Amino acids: CASSIPTGGTTDTQYF.

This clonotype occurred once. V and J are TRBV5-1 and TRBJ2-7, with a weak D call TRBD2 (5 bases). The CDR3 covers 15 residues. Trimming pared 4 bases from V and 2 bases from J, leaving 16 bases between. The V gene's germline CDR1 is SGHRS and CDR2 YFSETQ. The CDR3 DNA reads TGCGCCAGCAGCCTGGACCCGAAGGGAGCCTACGAGCAGTACTTC. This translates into CASSLDPKGAYEQYF.

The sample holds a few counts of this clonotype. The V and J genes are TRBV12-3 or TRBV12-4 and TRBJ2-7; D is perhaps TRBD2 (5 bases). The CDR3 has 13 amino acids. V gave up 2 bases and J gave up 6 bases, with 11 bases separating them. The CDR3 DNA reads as TGTGCCAGCAGTTTAAGTGTGGGGAGCGAGCAGTACTTC. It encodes CASSLSVGSEQYF.

CDR3 sequence reads: CAWSPRGGGFQPQHF. As DNA, the CDR3 is TGTGCCTGGAGTCCACGCGGGGGGGGATTTCAGCCCCAGCATTTT. The genes are TRBV30 and TRBJ1-5, with D tentatively TRBD1 (5 bases). In germline, CDR1 is GTSNPN, CDR2 SVGIG (reference sequence). The CDR3 is 15 amino acids. Between the trimmed V and J ends, which lost 2 bases and 6 bases, there was a span of 17 bases.

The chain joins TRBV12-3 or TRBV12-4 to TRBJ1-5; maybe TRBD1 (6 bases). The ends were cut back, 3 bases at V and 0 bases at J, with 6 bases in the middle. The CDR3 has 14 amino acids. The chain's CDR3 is CASSLTGSNQPQHF. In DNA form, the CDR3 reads TGTGCCAGCAGTTTGACAGGTAGCAATCAGCCCCAGCATTTT.

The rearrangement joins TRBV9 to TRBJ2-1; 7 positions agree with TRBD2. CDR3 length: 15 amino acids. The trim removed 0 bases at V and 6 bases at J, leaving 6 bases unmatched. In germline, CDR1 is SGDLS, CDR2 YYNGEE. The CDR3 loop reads CASSVGSGIGNEQFF. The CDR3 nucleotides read TGTGCCAGCAGCGTAGGGAGCGGGATTGGCAATGAGCAGTTCTTC.

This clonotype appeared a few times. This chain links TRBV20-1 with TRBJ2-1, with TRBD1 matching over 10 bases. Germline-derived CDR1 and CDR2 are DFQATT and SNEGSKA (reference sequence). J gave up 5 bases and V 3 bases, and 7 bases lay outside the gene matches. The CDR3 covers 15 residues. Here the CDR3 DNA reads TGCAGTGCTAGTCCATACGGACAGGGGGACAATGAGCAGTTCTTC. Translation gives CSASPYGQGDNEQFF.

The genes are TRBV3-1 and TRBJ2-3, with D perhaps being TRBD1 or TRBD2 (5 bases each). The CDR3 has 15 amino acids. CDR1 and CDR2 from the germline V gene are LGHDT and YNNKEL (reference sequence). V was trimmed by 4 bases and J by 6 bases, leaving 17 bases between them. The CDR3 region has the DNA TGTGCCAGCAGCCTACAGAGCGGACACGGGGATACGCAGTATTTT. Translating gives CASSLQSGHGDTQYF.

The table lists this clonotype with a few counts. The CDR3 nucleotides read TGCAGTGCTGACGGGGGAGCGGGAGGGCCGGTCGGAACAGATACGCAGTATTTT. This translates into CSADGGAGGPVGTDTQYF. The chain combines TRBV20-1 with TRBJ2-3; 10 bases agree with TRBD2. Germline V gene lookup returns CDR1 DFQATT and CDR2 SNEGSKA (reference sequence). CDR3 length: 18 amino acids. V was pared by 5 bases and J by 3 bases, with 17 bases of the junction left unmatched.

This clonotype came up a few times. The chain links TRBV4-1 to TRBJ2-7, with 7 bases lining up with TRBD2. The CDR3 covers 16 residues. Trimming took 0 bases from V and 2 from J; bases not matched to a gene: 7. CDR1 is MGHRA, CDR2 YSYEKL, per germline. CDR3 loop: CASSQDASGIPYEQYF. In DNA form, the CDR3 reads TGCGCCAGCAGCCAAGATGCCAGCGGGATCCCCTACGAGCAGTACTTC.

CDR3 sequence (DNA): TGTGCCAGCAGCTACAGTGGGGCGACAGGGGCGAACTATGGCTACACCTTC. It codes for CASSYSGATGANYGYTF. The gene calls are TRBV7-9 and TRBJ1-2; TRBD1 agrees at 8 bases. V was pared by 4 bases and J by 2 bases, with 12 bases of the junction left unmatched. Looked up from germline, CDR1 is SEHNR and CDR2 is FQNEAQ (reference sequence). CDR3 size: 17 residues.

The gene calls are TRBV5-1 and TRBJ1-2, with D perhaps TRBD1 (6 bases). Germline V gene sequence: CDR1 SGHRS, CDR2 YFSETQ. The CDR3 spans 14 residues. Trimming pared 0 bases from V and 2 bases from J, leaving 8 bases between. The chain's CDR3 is CASSLAGQNYGYTF. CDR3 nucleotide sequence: TGCGCCAGCAGCTTGGCCGGACAGAACTATGGCTACACCTTC.

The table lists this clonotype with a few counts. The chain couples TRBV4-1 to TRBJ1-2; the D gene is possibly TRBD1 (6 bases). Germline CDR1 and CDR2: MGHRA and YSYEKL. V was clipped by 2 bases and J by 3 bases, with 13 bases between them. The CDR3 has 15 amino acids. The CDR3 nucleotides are TGCGCCAGCAGCCAACTAGCCCGACAGGACTATGGCTACACCTTC. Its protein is CASSQLARQDYGYTF.

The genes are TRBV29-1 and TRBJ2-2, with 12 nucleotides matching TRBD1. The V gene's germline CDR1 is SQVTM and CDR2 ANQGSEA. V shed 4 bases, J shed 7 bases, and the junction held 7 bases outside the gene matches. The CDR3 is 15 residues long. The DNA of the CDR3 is TGCAGCGTTGGTGGGACAGGGGGCATCGGCGGGGAGCTGTTTTTT. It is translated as CSVGGTGGIGGELFF.

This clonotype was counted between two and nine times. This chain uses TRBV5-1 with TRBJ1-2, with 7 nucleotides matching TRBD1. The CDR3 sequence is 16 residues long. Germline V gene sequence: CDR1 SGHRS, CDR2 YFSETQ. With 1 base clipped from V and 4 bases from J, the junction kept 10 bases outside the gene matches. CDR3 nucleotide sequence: TGCGCCAGCAGCTTGTTCGGGACAGAGCCCATCTATGGCTACACCTTC. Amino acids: CASSLFGTEPIYGYTF.

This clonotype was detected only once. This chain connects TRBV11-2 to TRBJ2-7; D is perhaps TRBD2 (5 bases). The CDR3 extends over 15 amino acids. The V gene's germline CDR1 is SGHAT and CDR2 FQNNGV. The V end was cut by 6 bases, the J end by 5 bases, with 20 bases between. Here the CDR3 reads CASRLFGEGRHEQYF. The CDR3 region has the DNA TGTGCCAGCAGGCTTTTCGGAGAGGGAAGACACGAGCAGTACTTC.

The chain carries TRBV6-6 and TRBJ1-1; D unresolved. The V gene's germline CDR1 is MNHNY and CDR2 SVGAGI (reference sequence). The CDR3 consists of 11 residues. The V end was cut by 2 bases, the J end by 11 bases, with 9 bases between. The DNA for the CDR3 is TGTGCCAGCAGTTACGGTACAAGGGCTTTCTTT. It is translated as CASSYGTRAFF.

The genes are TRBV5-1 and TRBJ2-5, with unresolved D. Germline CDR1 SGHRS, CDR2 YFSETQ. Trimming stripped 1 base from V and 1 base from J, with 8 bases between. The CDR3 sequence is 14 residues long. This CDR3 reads CASSLLGLQETQYF. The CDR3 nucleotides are TGCGCCAGCAGCTTGCTGGGCCTCCAAGAGACCCAGTACTTC.

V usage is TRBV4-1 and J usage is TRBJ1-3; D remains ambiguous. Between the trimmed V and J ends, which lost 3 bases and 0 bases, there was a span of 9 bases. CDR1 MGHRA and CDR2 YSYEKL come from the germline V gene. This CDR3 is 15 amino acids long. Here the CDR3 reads CASSHDGGSGNTIYF. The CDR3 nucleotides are TGCGCCAGCAGCCACGATGGAGGCTCTGGAAACACCATATATTTT.

The CDR3 here is CASSLGGGNYGYTF. DNA of the CDR3: TGTGCCAGCAGCTTAGGAGGCGGCAACTATGGCTACACCTTC. This chain connects TRBV11-3 to TRBJ1-2, with D unclear. This CDR3 comprises 14 residues. V was shortened by 1 base and J by 2 bases, with 8 bases between the two germline ends. CDR1 SGHNT and CDR2 YENEEA come from the germline V gene.